What follows are 28 T cell receptor beta chains derived from one specimen sequenced in a study of shared clonotypes between healthy human individuals. Clones were sequenced by immunoSEQ multiplex PCR, and TCRdb holds only the in-frame ones, with some missing. The table has about 490,000 clones, roughly 80% seen once. The specimen sequenced was PBMCs. These TCRs come from a woman between 40 and 55 years old in good health. Some clones in this sample may be carry-over from other donors' samples.

In its sample, this clone was seen many times. The chain joins TRBV5-3 to TRBJ2-2; D gene uncertain. TRBV5-3 is marked as an open reading frame, function uncertain. This CDR3 spans 13 amino acids. The germline V and J ends were trimmed by 0 bases and 2 bases, with 2 bases remaining between them. For the CDR3, the DNA is TGTGCCAGAAGCTTGGACAACACCGGGGAGCTGTTTTTT. Translated, it gives CARSLDNTGELFF.

V usage is TRBV4-2 and J usage is TRBJ2-7, with 12 nucleotides matching TRBD2. CDR1 is LGHNA and CDR2 is YNFKEQ in the germline V gene. V shed 1 base, J shed 2 bases, and the junction held 0 bases outside the gene matches. The CDR3 is 15 residues long. The CDR3: CASSQGLAGAYEQYF. The DNA for the CDR3 is TGTGCCAGCAGCCAAGGACTAGCGGGAGCCTACGAGCAGTACTTC.

On this clone itself: A read error likely explains this, since a far larger clone differs by one base. The same CDR3 also results from other DNA sequences found in this sample. The rearrangement uses TRBV27 and TRBJ2-7; 13 nucleotides agree with TRBD2. Germline lookup yields CDR1 MNHEY and CDR2 SMNVEV (reference sequence). This CDR3 spans 14 amino acids. After removal of 5 bases from V and 7 bases from J, the junction contained 5 bases not matched to a gene. CDR3 nucleotide sequence: TGTGCCAGCAGTGGGACTAGCGGGAACTATGAGCAGTACTTC. It encodes CASSGTSGNYEQYF.

Regarding this clone: This likely came from a read error, as a far larger clone is one base away. J is TRBJ2-7 and V is TRBV29-1, with 9 bases that match TRBD1. The germline gives CDR1 SQVTM, CDR2 ANQGSEA. There are 14 residues in the CDR3. Trimming removed 6 bases from V and 5 bases from J; junction bases left unmatched: 11. CDR3 DNA: TGCAGCGTCCAAACACCGGGACAGGGTCACGAGCAGTACTTC. It specifies CSVQTPGQGHEQYF.

Of note for this clone: A far larger clone is one base from this, pointing to a likely read error. The same CDR3 also results from other DNA sequences found in this sample. This chain uses TRBV4-2 with TRBJ2-5; 9 nucleotides line up with TRBD2. The CDR3 covers 18 residues. From germline, CDR1 is LGHNA and CDR2 YNFKEQ. With 0 bases clipped from V and 11 bases from J, the junction kept 19 bases outside the gene matches. CDR3 DNA sequence: TGTGCCAGCAGCCAAGAGTGGGCGGGAGGGCCTTTCGTACATGAGCAGTACTTC. It codes for CASSQEWAGGPFVHEQYF.

The chain uses TRBV28 and TRBJ1-3; the D gene is possibly TRBD1 (5 bases). Germline CDR1 MDHEN, CDR2 SYDVKM. V was trimmed by 2 bases and J by 4 bases, leaving 9 bases between them. The CDR3 totals 14 residues. DNA of the CDR3: TGTGCCAGCAGTTTAGCCCAGGGAGGAAACACCATATATTTT. Translating it yields CASSLAQGGNTIYF. The full variable domain, with the rest looked up from reference TRBV28 and TRBJ1-3, is DVKVTQSSRYLVKRTGEKVFLECVQDMDHENMFWYRQDPGLGLRLIYFSYDVKMKEKGDIPEGYSVSREKKERFSLILESASTNQTSMYLCASSLAQGGNTIYFGEGSWLTVV.

The chain employs TRBV5-1 and TRBJ2-1; 15 nucleotides agree with TRBD2. CDR3 length: 16 residues. CDR1 and CDR2 from the germline V gene are SGHRS and YFSETQ. V trimming: 4 bases; J trimming: 9 bases; junction bases outside the gene matches: 8. The CDR3 region is CASSGGLAGGSSEQFF. CDR3 bases: TGCGCCAGCAGCGGGGGACTAGCGGGAGGATCCAGTGAGCAGTTCTTC.

In its sample, this clone was seen once. With only one base between it and a far larger clone, this is likely a read error. CDR3 residues: CASSQNGTGGLLGQYF. The CDR3 DNA reads TGTGCCAGCAGCCAAAATGGAACGGGAGGTCTCCTCGGGCAGTACTTC. V usage is TRBV4-2 and J usage is TRBJ2-7, with 7 bases matching TRBD2. Germline V CDR1 and CDR2: LGHNA, YNFKEQ. V shed 2 bases and J 9 bases; nucleotides not matched to a gene: 16. There are 16 residues in the CDR3.

The chain joins TRBV25-1 to TRBJ2-1, with 7 bases that match TRBD1. CDR1 and CDR2 (germline): MGHDK, SYGVNS. J was trimmed by 6 bases and V by 1 base; bases with no gene match: 12. The CDR3 runs 17 residues. CDR3 sequence: CASSESVGQAASNEQFF. CDR3 bases: TGTGCCAGCAGTGAATCCGTTGGACAGGCCGCGAGCAATGAGCAGTTCTTC.

The table lists this clone with many counts. DNA for the CDR3: TGTGCCAGCAGCCCCGCCCTCCTAACAGATACGCAGTATTTT. This sequence encodes CASSPALLTDTQYF. The chain links TRBV9 to TRBJ2-3, with D uncertain. Germline CDR1 and CDR2: SGDLS and YYNGEE. The CDR3 consists of 14 residues. Between the trimmed V and J ends, which lost 4 bases and 3 bases, there was a span of 12 bases.

This chain uses TRBV6-4 with TRBJ1-6; possibly TRBD1 for D (5 bases). Germline lookup yields CDR1 MRHNA and CDR2 SNTAGT. V lost 2 bases and J lost 7, with 9 bases in between. This CDR3 comprises 14 residues. The CDR3 spells CASSDQGDNSPLHF. The CDR3 DNA is TGTGCCAGCAGTGACCAGGGAGACAATTCACCCCTCCACTTT.

The chain recombines TRBV6-4 with TRBJ2-2, with 7 bases identical to TRBD2. The V gene end was trimmed by 10 bases and the J gene end by 7 bases; junction bases not matched to a gene: 9. The CDR3 has 13 residues. Looked up from germline, CDR1 is MRHNA and CDR2 is SNTAGT. The CDR3 bases are TGTGCCACCAAGGAGCGGGATGGCGGGGAGCTGTTTTTT. Amino acid sequence: CATKERDGGELFF.

J is TRBJ2-5 and V is TRBV19; D might be TRBD2 (5 bases). CDR1 and CDR2 (germline): LNHDA, SQIVND (reference sequence). Trimming removed 1 base at V and 1 base at J, with 10 bases between. The CDR3 consists of 15 residues. The CDR3: CASSIGAAAQETQYF. DNA of the CDR3: TGTGCCAGTAGTATAGGAGCGGCGGCCCAAGAGACCCAGTACTTC.

The chain links TRBV9 to TRBJ2-7; 8 bases align to TRBD2. Germline values: CDR1 SGDLS, CDR2 YYNGEE. This CDR3 has 15 residues. V trimming: 0 bases; J trimming: 2 bases; junction bases outside the gene matches: 4. The CDR3, as DNA: TGTGCCAGCAGCGTAGGAGAACTAGCGGCCTACGAGCAGTACTTC. Translating gives CASSVGELAAYEQYF.

A note on this clone: With only one base between it and a far larger clone, this is likely a read error. Other DNA variants within this sample encode the same CDR3. The V gene is TRBV25-1, the J gene TRBJ2-5, with D tentatively TRBD2 (5 bases). The assigned J gene may be wrong: the sequence end matches TRBJ2-7 better. The CDR3 has 16 amino acids. Germline V gene data show CDR1 as MGHDK and CDR2 as SYGVNS. The DNA for the CDR3 is TGTGCCAGCAGTCCTAGTGGGAGCCGATCACGGGGCGAGCAGTACTTC. This encodes CASSPSGSRSRGEQYF.

This clone was counted between two and nine times. The rearrangement links TRBV28 to TRBJ1-2; D gene unclear. The germline V gene has CDR1 MDHEN and CDR2 SYDVKM. The CDR3 spans 12 residues. Trimming left V 11 bases short and J 4 bases short, with 14 bases between. CDR3 nucleotides: TGTGCCGAGGGAAGCTCGGCCTATGGCTACACCTTC. Translating gives CAEGSSAYGYTF.

This clone has more than one count but fewer than ten. V and J are TRBV5-1 and TRBJ1-1; D ambiguous. The CDR3 runs to 16 residues. Deletions cut 2 bases from V and 2 bases from J, with 16 bases between. CDR1 is SGHRS, CDR2 YFSETQ, per germline. This CDR3 reads CASSFLGETDNTEAFF. The CDR3 nucleotides read TGCGCCAGCAGCTTTCTCGGGGAGACCGATAACACTGAAGCTTTCTTT.

This clone was picked up a small number of times. V and J are TRBV7-9 and TRBJ2-5, with 8 bases identical to TRBD1. The DNA end lines up better with TRBJ2-7; the J call may be wrong. The CDR3 length is 14 residues. Germline-derived CDR1 and CDR2 are SEHNR and FQNEAQ (reference sequence). In DNA form, the CDR3 reads TGTGCCAGCAGTACAAACAGGGGGGCCTACGAGCAGTACTTC. The encoded protein is CASSTNRGAYEQYF.

This clone was counted a few times. It is likely a read error: a sequence one base away is far more abundant. This specimen includes other DNA sequences encoding the same CDR3. The CDR3 loop reads CSVVLPVTSTDTQYF. For the CDR3, the DNA is TGCAGCGTTGTATTGCCGGTAACTAGCACAGATACGCAGTATTTT. The J gene is TRBJ2-3, the V gene TRBV29-1, with D hard to call. The CDR3 runs 15 residues. CDR1 is SQVTM, CDR2 ANQGSEA, per germline. Trimming took off 4 bases at V and 0 bases at J, with 14 bases between the two ends.

This rearrangement joins TRBV29-1 to TRBJ2-1; 10 nucleotides align to TRBD2. The CDR3 contains 17 residues. Germline trimming cut 3 bases from V and 0 bases from J; bases unmatched to any gene: 8. CDR1 and CDR2 from the germline V gene are SQVTM and ANQGSEA. This chain's CDR3 is CSVESSGRRSSYNEQFF. The CDR3 DNA reads as TGCAGCGTTGAGTCTAGCGGGAGAAGAAGCTCCTACAATGAGCAGTTCTTC.

The chain has TRBV19 and TRBJ2-5; 7 nucleotides agree with TRBD1. Per the germline V gene, CDR1 is LNHDA and CDR2 is SQIVND (reference sequence). The CDR3 is 15 amino acids. Unmatched junction bases numbered 8, after V lost 4 bases and J lost 3 bases. CDR3 protein: CASSSRTGFEETQYF. Written as DNA, the CDR3 is TGTGCCAGTAGTAGTCGGACAGGATTCGAAGAGACCCAGTACTTC.

This sequence joins TRBV27 and TRBJ2-5; 8 positions match TRBD1. The CDR3 spans 14 residues. Germline V gives CDR1 MNHEY, CDR2 SMNVEV (reference sequence). Trimming at V came to 8 bases and at J to 5 bases, leaving 10 bases not matched to a gene. This chain's CDR3 is CASGTTGAGETQYF. For the CDR3, the DNA is TGTGCCAGCGGAACGACAGGGGCCGGGGAGACCCAGTACTTC.

A note on this clone: A read error is likely here: a far larger clone is one base away. The genes are TRBV27 and TRBJ2-7, with 7 bases fitting TRBD2. The CDR3 loop spans 15 amino acids. In germline, CDR1 is MNHEY, CDR2 SMNVEV (reference sequence). The DNA of the CDR3 is TGTGCCAGCAGTTTAATGGGGGGGATCTCCTACGGGCAGTACTTC. Its protein is CASSLMGGISYGQYF.

The rearrangement joins TRBV7-9 to TRBJ2-2; a possible D gene is TRBD1 (6 bases). The germline V gene encodes CDR1 SEHNR and CDR2 FQNEAQ (reference sequence). The CDR3 extends over 15 amino acids. V shed 2 bases and J shed 3 bases, with 10 bases lying between them. This CDR3 reads CASSLPGADTGELFF. In DNA, the CDR3 is TGTGCCAGCAGCTTACCAGGGGCCGACACCGGGGAGCTGTTTTTT.

Of note for this clone: It is likely a read error: a sequence one base away is far more abundant. This chain uses TRBV4-3 with TRBJ2-2, with D possibly being TRBD1 (6 bases). Germline lookup yields CDR1 LGHNA and CDR2 YSLEER. The CDR3 is made up of 17 amino acids. The CDR3 DNA reads as TGCGCCAGCGGCCAAGATTCATGGGCAGGGGTCGCAGGGGAGCTGTTTTTT. It yields the protein CASGQDSWAGVAGELFF.

The chain combines TRBV2 with TRBJ1-1; 7 bases align to TRBD1. From germline, CDR1 is SNHLY and CDR2 FYNNEI. CDR3 length equals 15 residues. V gave up 5 bases and J gave up 5 bases; unmatched junction bases: 11. CDR3 nucleotide sequence: TGTGCCAGCAGTTTTTTAGGGGGCGCGGGGACTGAAGCTTTCTTT. Translation: CASSFLGGAGTEAFF. The full variable domain, with the rest looked up from reference TRBV2 and TRBJ1-1, is EPEVTQTPSHQVTQMGQEVILRCVPISNHLYFYWYRQILGQKVEFLVSFYNNEISEKSEIFDDQFSVERPDGSNFTLKIRSTKLEDSAMYFCASSFLGGAGTEAFFGQGTRLTVV.

V gene TRBV11-2 combines with J gene TRBJ2-7; 7 bases fit TRBD2. This CDR3 has 15 residues. After removal of 2 bases from V and 4 bases from J, the junction contained 8 bases not matched to a gene. Germline CDR1 reads SGHAT; CDR2 reads FQNNGV. CDR3 amino acids: CASSLMPAGSYEQYF. The CDR3 DNA reads TGTGCCAGCAGCTTAATGCCAGCGGGGAGTTACGAGCAGTACTTC.

The chain has TRBV7-6 and TRBJ2-5; D uncertain. Germline loops: CDR1 SGHVS, CDR2 FNYEAQ. The CDR3 runs 14 residues. The germline V and J ends were trimmed by 5 bases and 5 bases, with 15 bases remaining between them. For the CDR3, the DNA is TGTGCCAGCAGCCTTACTCCCCTCGGGGAGACCCAGTACTTC. Translation: CASSLTPLGETQYF.